This T cell receptor beta chain was found in a study of T cells in Graves' hyperthyroidism and ophthalmopathy. The CDR3 length is 15 residues. Trimming took 4 bases from V and 4 from J; bases not matched to a gene: 9. Using 10 ml of fresh peripheral blood, PBMCs were prepared. A single count supports this clonotype. The CDR3 regions of TCR beta were amplified from RNA transcripts. The TCR CDR3 was amplified in a first-round RT-PCR using the HTBI primer set. TCRdb reprocessed the multiplex PCR reads via MiXCR and lists one record per CDR3 protein. This table has about half a million distinct CDR3 sequences, around 22% appearing once.

The sequenced sample was blood. This chain connects TRBV12-3 or TRBV12-4 to TRBJ2-7; 8 bases align to TRBD2. The clonotype comes from a woman in her 30s with Graves' ophthalmopathy. The CDR3 region has the DNA TGTGCCAGCAGTTCCAGCGGGAGCTTAAAATACGAGCAGTACTTC. It yields the protein CASSSSGSLKYEQYF.